This TCR beta chain is drawn from a study of T cells expressing NK-cell markers. CDR3 length: 16 amino acids. Germline CDR1 and CDR2: DFQATT and SNEGSKA (reference sequence). TCRdb derives one entry per CDR3 protein from the 5' RACE reads, leaving out DNA. This sample's table has 350,000 to 400,000 distinct CDR3 sequences. The specimen sequenced was blood T cells: a sorted CD56 or NKG2C T cell subset, CD4+ or CD8+ T cells, or bulk PBMC T cells (not recorded which). The chain carries TRBV20-1 and TRBJ2-5; without DNA, the TCRdb call of TRBD2 cannot be checked. The TCR comes from a woman between 50 and 59 years old in good health. CDR3 residues: CSASWERGGTQETQYF.